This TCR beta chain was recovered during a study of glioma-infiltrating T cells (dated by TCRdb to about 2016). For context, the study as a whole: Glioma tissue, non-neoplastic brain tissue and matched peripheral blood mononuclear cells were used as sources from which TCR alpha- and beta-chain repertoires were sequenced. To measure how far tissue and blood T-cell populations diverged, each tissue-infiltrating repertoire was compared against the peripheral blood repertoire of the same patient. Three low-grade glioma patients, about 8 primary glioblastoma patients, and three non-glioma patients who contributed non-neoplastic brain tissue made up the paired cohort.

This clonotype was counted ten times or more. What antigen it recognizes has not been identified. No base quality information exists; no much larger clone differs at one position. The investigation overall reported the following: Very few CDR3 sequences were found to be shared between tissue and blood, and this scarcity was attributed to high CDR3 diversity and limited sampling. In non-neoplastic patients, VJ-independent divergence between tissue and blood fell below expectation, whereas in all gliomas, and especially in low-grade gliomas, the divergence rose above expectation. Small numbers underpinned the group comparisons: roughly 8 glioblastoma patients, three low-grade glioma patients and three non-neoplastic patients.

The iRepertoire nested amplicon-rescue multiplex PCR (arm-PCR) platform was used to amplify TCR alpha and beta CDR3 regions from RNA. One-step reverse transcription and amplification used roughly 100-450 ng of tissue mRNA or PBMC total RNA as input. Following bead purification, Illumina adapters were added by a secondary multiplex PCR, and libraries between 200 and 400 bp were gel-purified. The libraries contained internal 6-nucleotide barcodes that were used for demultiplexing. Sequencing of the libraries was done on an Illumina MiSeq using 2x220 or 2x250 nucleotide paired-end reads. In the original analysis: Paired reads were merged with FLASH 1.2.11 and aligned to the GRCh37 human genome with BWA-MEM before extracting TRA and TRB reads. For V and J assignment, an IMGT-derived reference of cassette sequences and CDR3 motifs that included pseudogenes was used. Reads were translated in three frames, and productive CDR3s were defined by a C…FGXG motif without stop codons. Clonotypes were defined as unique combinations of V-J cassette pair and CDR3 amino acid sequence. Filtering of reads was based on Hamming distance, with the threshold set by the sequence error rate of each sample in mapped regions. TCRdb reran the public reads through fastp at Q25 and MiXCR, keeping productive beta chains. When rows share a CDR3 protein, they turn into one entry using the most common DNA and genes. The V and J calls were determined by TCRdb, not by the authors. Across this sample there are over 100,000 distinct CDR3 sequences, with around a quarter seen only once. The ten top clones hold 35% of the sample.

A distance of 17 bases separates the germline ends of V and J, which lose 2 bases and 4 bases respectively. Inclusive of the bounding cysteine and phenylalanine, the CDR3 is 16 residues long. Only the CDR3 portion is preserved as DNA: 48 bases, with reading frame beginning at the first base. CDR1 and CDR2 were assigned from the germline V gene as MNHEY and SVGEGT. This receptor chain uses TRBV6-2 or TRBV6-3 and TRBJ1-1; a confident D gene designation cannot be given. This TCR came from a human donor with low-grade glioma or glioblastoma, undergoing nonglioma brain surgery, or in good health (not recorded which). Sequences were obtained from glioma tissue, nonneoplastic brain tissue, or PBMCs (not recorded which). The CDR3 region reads CASSYAGVPWGTEAFF. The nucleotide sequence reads TGTGCCAGCAGTTACGCTGGGGTCCCTTGGGGCACTGAAGCTTTCTTT.